This T cell receptor beta chain was identified during a study of T cell changes during pregnancy in multiple sclerosis. The assay was immunoSEQ multiplex PCR, and TCRdb's table has in-frame clones only and misses some. The table shows tens of thousands of clones, with 85% to 95% occurring only once. This clone appeared a few times. The CDR3 is made up of 16 amino acids. Trimming cost V 8 bases and J 4 bases; bases outside gene matches: 13. Looked up from germline, CDR1 is LNHDA and CDR2 is SQIVND (reference sequence). The TCR comes from a female donor in good health, enrolled as a control in a pregnancy study. The sequencing used CD4+ T cells from peripheral blood mononuclear cells, collected after pregnancy. The rearrangement uses TRBV19 and TRBJ2-1; 8 nucleotides line up with TRBD2. The CDR3 DNA reads as TGTGCCAGTTTAAGCCTAGGCGGGGGGACGTACAATGAGCAGTTCTTC. Encoded protein: CASLSLGGGTYNEQFF.